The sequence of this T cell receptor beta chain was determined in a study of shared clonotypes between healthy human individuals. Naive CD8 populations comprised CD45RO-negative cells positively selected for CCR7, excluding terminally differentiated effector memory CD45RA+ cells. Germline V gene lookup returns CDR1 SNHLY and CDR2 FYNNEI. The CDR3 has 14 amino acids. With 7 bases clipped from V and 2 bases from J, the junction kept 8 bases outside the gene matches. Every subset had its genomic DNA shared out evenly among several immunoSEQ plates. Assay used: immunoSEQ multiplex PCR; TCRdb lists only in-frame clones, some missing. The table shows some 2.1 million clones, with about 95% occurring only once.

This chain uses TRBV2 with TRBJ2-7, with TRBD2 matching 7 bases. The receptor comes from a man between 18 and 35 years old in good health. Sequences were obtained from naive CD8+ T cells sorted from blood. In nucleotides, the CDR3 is TGTGCCAGCAATTTAGCGGGCGTCACCTACGAGCAGTACTTC. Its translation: CASNLAGVTYEQYF.